Each of the 14 T cell receptor beta chains below was sequenced from the same sample in a study of T cell repertoires in cytomegalovirus infection. TCRdb processed the reads anew with MiXCR; each CDR3 protein has one entry. Seen here are approximately 150,000 distinct CDR3 sequences, less than 25% observed once, and the top ten hold about 25%. Their cognate antigens are unknown. The sequencing here drew on CD8+ T cells from cultured PBMCs, taken from culture after CMV antigen stimulation. The source is a human donor in good health (CMV status not recorded). Some clones in this sample may be carry-over from other donors' samples.

The gene calls are TRBV2 and TRBJ1-1; D remains ambiguous. Trimming removed 6 bases from V and 0 bases from J, with 8 bases in between. Germline V gene lookup returns CDR1 SNHLY and CDR2 FYNNEI. The CDR3 has 13 residues. This chain's CDR3 is CASRLSVNTEAFF. The CDR3 nucleotides are TGTGCCAGCAGACTTAGCGTGAACACTGAAGCTTTCTTT. The full variable domain, with the rest looked up from reference TRBV2 and TRBJ1-1, is EPEVTQTPSHQVTQMGQEVILRCVPISNHLYFYWYRQILGQKVEFLVSFYNNEISEKSEIFDDQFSVERPDGSNFTLKIRSTKLEDSAMYFCASRLSVNTEAFFGQGTRLTVV.

This clonotype was observed a handful of times. The chain recombines TRBV7-8 with TRBJ2-5, with D uncertain. V lost 5 bases to trimming and J lost 1 base, with 5 bases between them. The CDR3 spans 12 residues. Germline V gene sequence: CDR1 SGHVS, CDR2 FQNEAQ. CDR3 coding DNA: TGTGCCAGCAGCCTCCTCCAAGAGACCCAGTACTTC. Its translation is CASSLLQETQYF.

This clonotype was picked up many times. The rearrangement uses TRBV6-1 and TRBJ2-7; TRBD1 aligns across 10 bases. The CDR3 loop spans 16 amino acids. The germline CDR1 and CDR2 sequences are MNHNS and SASEGT. J lost 0 bases, V lost 5 bases, and 7 bases had no gene match. In DNA form, the CDR3 reads TGTGCCAGCAGTTCATGGGGACAGGGGTTCTCCTACGAGCAGTACTTC. Protein product: CASSSWGQGFSYEQYF.

The chain combines TRBV12-3 or TRBV12-4 with TRBJ2-1; 8 bases align to TRBD2. J lost 6 bases, V lost 7 bases, and 11 bases had no gene match. The CDR3 contains 15 residues. The CDR3 nucleotides are TGTGCCAGCAACGGACTAGCAGGTATTAGCAATGAGCAGTTCTTC. Translating it yields CASNGLAGISNEQFF.

Written as DNA, the CDR3 is TGTGCCAGCAGCTCCCGGGACAGCTCCTACGAGCAGTACTTC. This gives the protein CASSSRDSSYEQYF. The chain recombines TRBV7-9 with TRBJ2-7; 7 bases are a match to TRBD1. The CDR3 has 14 amino acids. Trimming at V came to 4 bases and at J to 0 bases, leaving 3 bases not matched to a gene. CDR1 and CDR2 (germline): SEHNR, FQNEAQ (reference sequence).

In DNA form, the CDR3 reads TGTGCCAGCAGCGAGGGACGGGCGAACAATGAGCAGTTCTTC. Amino acid sequence: CASSEGRANNEQFF. The rearrangement joins TRBV5-4 to TRBJ2-1; tentatively, D is TRBD1 or TRBD2 (5 bases each). V was pared by 4 bases and J by 5 bases, with 13 bases between. CDR1 SGHNT and CDR2 YYREEE come from the germline V gene (reference sequence). CDR3 length equals 14 residues.

The chain links TRBV7-4 to TRBJ1-6; D remains ambiguous. Trimming cost V 11 bases and J 10 bases, with 9 bases left between them. CDR1 is SGHVT, CDR2 SQSDAQ, per germline. This CDR3 contains 10 residues. The CDR3 protein is CAPPGSPLHF. CDR3 DNA sequence: TGTGCCCCACCCGGGTCACCCCTCCACTTT.

This chain connects TRBV7-2 to TRBJ2-1; TRBD1 matches at 7 bases. The germline V gene encodes CDR1 SGHTA and CDR2 FQGNSA. V shed 5 bases, J shed 5 bases, and the junction held 9 bases outside the gene matches. CDR3 length equals 15 residues. CDR3 bases: TGTGCCAGCAGCCCAAGGGACAGAACCGACAATGAGCAGTTCTTC. Its protein product is CASSPRDRTDNEQFF.

The genes are TRBV12-3 or TRBV12-4 and TRBJ1-5; unclear D gene. The V gene lost 5 bases and the J gene lost 7 bases, with 15 bases spanning the gap. CDR3 length equals 14 residues. DNA for the CDR3: TGTGCCAGCAGTAATACAGACCCCCAGCAGCCCCAGCATTTT. Translation: CASSNTDPQQPQHF.

This clonotype appeared a few times. The chain employs TRBV7-8 and TRBJ1-1; TRBD1 matches 9 bases. V lost 11 bases and J lost 5; bases outside the gene matches: 9. The CDR3 spans 13 residues. The V gene's germline CDR1 is SGHVS and CDR2 FQNEAQ. CDR3 residues: CAAGQGIKTEAFF. The CDR3 region has the DNA TGTGCCGCGGGACAGGGTATTAAAACTGAAGCTTTCTTT.

The rearrangement links TRBV4-3 to TRBJ2-7, with unresolved D. The CDR3 has 15 amino acids. Trimming shortened V by 1 base and J by 0 bases, and 10 bases separated the two germline ends. Germline V gene data show CDR1 as LGHNA and CDR2 as YSLEER. In DNA, the CDR3 is TGCGCCAGCAGCCAAGGAACGGAACTCTCCTACGAGCAGTACTTC. As protein: CASSQGTELSYEQYF.

This clonotype was seen more than once but under ten times. The V call is TRBV6-1, the J call TRBJ1-2; D unresolved. The ends were cut back, 3 bases at V and 5 bases at J, with 4 bases in the middle. The CDR3 consists of 11 residues. The germline V gene encodes CDR1 MNHNS and CDR2 SASEGT. CDR3 sequence: CASSDPYGYTF. CDR3 DNA sequence: TGTGCCAGCAGTGACCCTTATGGCTACACCTTC.

This clonotype showed up just a few times. The chain recombines TRBV27 with TRBJ1-6; 7 nucleotides agree with TRBD1. The CDR3 runs 15 residues. Unmatched junction bases numbered 1, after V lost 3 bases and J lost 2 bases. Germline V gene lookup returns CDR1 MNHEY and CDR2 SMNVEV (reference sequence). The CDR3 sequence: CASSLGQPYNSPLHF. In DNA form, the CDR3 reads TGTGCCAGCAGTTTGGGACAGCCCTATAATTCACCCCTCCACTTT.

For the CDR3, the DNA is TGTGCCAGCAGTTACCCTGCGGGACAGGGAGTGGGGGAGCTGTTTTTT. Translated, it gives CASSYPAGQGVGELFF. The chain is built from TRBV6-5 and TRBJ2-2; 9 nucleotides line up with TRBD1. Germline V CDR1 and CDR2: MNHEY, SVGAGI. The CDR3 has 16 residues. Trimming cost V 2 bases and J 8 bases; bases outside gene matches: 9.